Shown below are 19 T cell receptor beta chains from a single sample sequenced in a study of cytomegalovirus exposure and HLA in healthy donors. The PCR contained 60 Vbeta and 13 Jbeta primers. The data were produced by immunoSEQ multiplex PCR, yet TCRdb's version contains in-frame clones alone and is incomplete. The table lists some 190,000 clones, about 80% of them singletons. Material: PBMCs. These receptors all come from a man aged 40-50 years in good health and CMV-seronegative.

The table lists this clone with a count of one. The chain employs TRBV19 and TRBJ1-1; 7 bases line up with TRBD1. With 6 bases clipped from V and 6 bases from J, the junction kept 13 bases outside the gene matches. CDR1 and CDR2 from the germline V gene are LNHDA and SQIVND (reference sequence). The CDR3 extends over 15 amino acids. Here the CDR3 reads CASRTPGGRDPEAFF. The CDR3 coding sequence is TGTGCCAGTAGGACCCCAGGGGGGCGCGACCCTGAAGCTTTCTTT.

This chain links TRBV27 with TRBJ1-1, with 8 bases fitting TRBD1. The germline CDR1 and CDR2 sequences are MNHEY and SMNVEV (reference sequence). Trimming at V came to 5 bases and at J to 5 bases, leaving 10 bases not matched to a gene. The CDR3 is 15 residues long. CDR3 loop: CASSALTGGGTEAFF. The DNA of the CDR3 is TGTGCCAGCAGTGCCCTCACAGGGGGAGGAACTGAAGCTTTCTTT.

The chain uses TRBV5-4 and TRBJ1-6; no reliable D call. V lost 1 base to trimming and J lost 7 bases, with 3 bases between them. The CDR3 spans 12 residues. CDR1 is SGHNT, CDR2 YYREEE, per germline (reference sequence). CDR3 nucleotides: TGTGCCAGCAGCTTGCTCAATTCACCCCTCCACTTT. Protein: CASSLLNSPLHF.

The rearrangement joins TRBV5-4 to TRBJ2-2; perhaps TRBD2 as D (6 bases). CDR3 length: 13 amino acids. V lost 5 bases and J 6 bases, leaving 11 bases between the germline ends. Germline CDR1 SGHNT, CDR2 YYREEE (reference sequence). CDR3 nucleotides: TGTGCCAGCAGTCCGCGGGGTCCCGGGGAGCTGTTTTTT. Its protein is CASSPRGPGELFF.

This clone was counted only a few times. This chain joins TRBV7-3 and TRBJ2-6; D is possibly TRBD1 (5 bases). Germline CDR1 reads SGHTA; CDR2 reads FQGTGA. Trimming took 5 bases from V and 4 from J, leaving 12 bases between them. The CDR3 is 15 amino acids. CDR3 sequence: CASSPRVRGANVLTF. For the CDR3, the DNA is TGTGCCAGCAGCCCCAGGGTGCGGGGGGCCAACGTCCTGACTTTC.

This sequence joins TRBV7-9 and TRBJ1-1, with TRBD1 as a possible D gene (5 bases). CDR3 length: 14 residues. V shed 10 bases and J shed 1 base, with 16 bases lying between them. The germline V gene has CDR1 SEHNR and CDR2 FQNEAQ (reference sequence). This CDR3 is CAISGAQWNTEAFF. Here the CDR3 DNA reads TGTGCCATAAGCGGGGCCCAATGGAACACTGAAGCTTTCTTT. Looking up the rest from reference TRBV7-9 and TRBJ1-1 gives the full variable domain: DTGVSQNPRHKITKRGQNVTFRCDPISEHNRLYWYRQTLGQGPEFLTYFQNEAQLEKSRLLSDRFSAERPKGSFSTLEIQRTEQGDSAMYLCAISGAQWNTEAFFGQGTRLTVV.

The V and J genes are TRBV4-1 and TRBJ2-7; D might be TRBD1 (6 bases). The CDR3 extends over 15 amino acids. V was pared by 2 bases and J by 2 bases, with 13 bases between. Germline loops: CDR1 MGHRA, CDR2 YSYEKL. The CDR3 sequence is CASSQRGGPPYEQYF. CDR3 in DNA: TGCGCCAGCAGCCAAAGAGGGGGTCCCCCCTACGAGCAGTACTTC.

The V call is TRBV10-1, the J call TRBJ2-1; 9 bases map to TRBD2. The CDR3 consists of 18 residues. Germline CDR1 reads WNHNN; CDR2 reads SYGVQD (reference sequence). After removal of 6 bases from V and 7 bases from J, the junction contained 19 bases not matched to a gene. In DNA form, the CDR3 reads TGCGCCAGCAGACCCAACAGGAGGGCGGGAGGGCAAAGGAATGAGCAGTTCTTC. Residues: CASRPNRRAGGQRNEQFF.

The chain has TRBV11-3 and TRBJ2-1, with D tentatively TRBD1 (5 bases). The CDR3 runs to 13 residues. V was clipped by 5 bases and J by 9 bases, with 14 bases between them. In germline, CDR1 is SGHNT, CDR2 YENEEA. The CDR3 DNA reads TGTGCCAGCAGCGAAACAAGGGGTGGTGAGCAGTTCTTC. Protein: CASSETRGGEQFF.

The V call is TRBV4-1, the J call TRBJ2-7; tentatively, D is TRBD1 (5 bases). CDR1 MGHRA and CDR2 YSYEKL come from the germline V gene. V lost 1 base and J 2 bases, leaving 12 bases between the germline ends. CDR3 length: 15 amino acids. The CDR3 nucleotides are TGCGCCAGCAGCCAAGCGAAGGGGCTGACCTACGAGCAGTACTTC. Its translation is CASSQAKGLTYEQYF.

This sequence joins TRBV5-1 and TRBJ2-2, with 8 bases matching TRBD1. The CDR3 sequence is 15 residues long. The germline V gene encodes CDR1 SGHRS and CDR2 YFSETQ. The V gene end was trimmed by 2 bases and the J gene end by 6 bases; junction bases not matched to a gene: 6. CDR3 region: CASSLQGEKAGELFF. The CDR3 nucleotides read TGCGCCAGCAGCTTACAGGGGGAGAAAGCCGGGGAGCTGTTTTTT.

The chain uses TRBV7-8 and TRBJ1-4; no clear D. The germline V and J ends were trimmed by 0 bases and 0 bases, with 8 bases remaining between them. The CDR3 loop spans 16 amino acids. Germline lookup yields CDR1 SGHVS and CDR2 FQNEAQ. The CDR3 loop reads CASSLAWLATNEKLFF. In nucleotides, the CDR3 is TGTGCCAGCAGCTTAGCGTGGCTTGCAACTAATGAAAAACTGTTTTTT.

J is TRBJ2-7 and V is TRBV30; 7 bases fit TRBD1. The CDR3 totals 14 residues. In germline, CDR1 is GTSNPN, CDR2 SVGIG (reference sequence). Trimming at V came to 5 bases and at J to 4 bases, leaving 11 bases not matched to a gene. CDR3 in amino acids: CAWAGWGQLYEQYF. CDR3 sequence (DNA): TGTGCCTGGGCCGGATGGGGACAGCTATACGAGCAGTACTTC. The full variable domain, completed using reference TRBV30 and TRBJ2-7, is SQTIHQWPATLVQPVGSPLSLECTVEGTSNPNLYWYRQAAGRGLQLLFYSVGIGQISSEVPQNLSASRPQDRQFILSSKKLLLSDSGFYLCAWAGWGQLYEQYFGPGTRLTVT.

The chain recombines TRBV4-2 with TRBJ2-3, with D maybe TRBD2 (6 bases). Germline assignment: CDR1 LGHNA and CDR2 YNFKEQ. CDR3 length equals 14 residues. V lost 6 bases to trimming and J lost 0 bases, with 10 bases between them. The CDR3: CASRPSGSTDTQYF. CDR3 nucleotides: TGTGCCAGCAGACCAAGCGGGAGCACAGATACGCAGTATTTT.

In this sample, this clone turned up a few times. This chain uses TRBV29-1 with TRBJ2-7; a weak D match, TRBD1 (6 bases). The V end lost 2 bases, the J end lost 0 bases, and 17 bases lay between the germline ends. CDR1 and CDR2 (germline): SQVTM, ANQGSEA. The CDR3 runs to 16 residues. The CDR3, as DNA: TGCAGCGTTGAATGGGTTAGTCAGGGGAACTCCTACGAGCAGTACTTC. Translating gives CSVEWVSQGNSYEQYF.

This clone was seen only a few times. CDR3 region: CASSPNRLASTETQYF. The CDR3 coding sequence is TGTGCCAGTAGCCCAAACAGACTAGCATCCACAGAGACCCAGTACTTC. The genes are TRBV19 and TRBJ2-5, with 7 bases aligning to TRBD2. Germline values: CDR1 LNHDA, CDR2 SQIVND (reference sequence). Unmatched junction bases numbered 14, after V lost 6 bases and J lost 4 bases. The length of the CDR3 is 16 residues.

The chain is built from TRBV9 and TRBJ2-3; 7 bases line up with TRBD2. Looked up from germline, CDR1 is SGDLS and CDR2 is YYNGEE. The CDR3 contains 16 residues. The J segment lost 0 bases and the V segment lost 4 bases, leaving 8 bases of the junction unmatched. CDR3: CASSPGLVPSTDTQYF. The CDR3 nucleotides read TGTGCCAGCAGCCCTGGACTAGTCCCTAGCACAGATACGCAGTATTTT.

The rearrangement joins TRBV11-2 to TRBJ1-6; 9 nucleotides align to TRBD1. The J segment lost 6 bases and the V segment lost 3 bases, leaving 3 bases of the junction unmatched. CDR3 length: 15 residues. Germline-derived CDR1 and CDR2 are SGHAT and FQNNGV. CDR3 protein: CASSFNRGLNSPLHF. The CDR3 coding sequence is TGTGCCAGCAGCTTCAACAGGGGGCTTAATTCACCCCTCCACTTT.

J is TRBJ2-7 and V is TRBV30, with 11 bases fitting TRBD1. Germline trimming cut 3 bases from V and 2 bases from J; bases unmatched to any gene: 6. This CDR3 has 15 residues. Looked up from germline, CDR1 is GTSNPN and CDR2 is SVGIG (reference sequence). This CDR3 reads CAWRGGQGVPYEQYF. DNA for the CDR3: TGTGCCTGGAGGGGGGGACAGGGGGTCCCCTACGAGCAGTACTTC.